This TCR beta chain comes out of a study of tumor and adjacent non-tumor tissue in lung cancer. At the level of the study: Aged about 30 to 85 years, patients included nine to ten men and about 5 women with stage I to III disease.

Germline V CDR1 and CDR2: SQVTM, ANQGSEA. This CDR3 contains 12 residues. Three rounds of nested PCR, following a modified ARM-PCR protocol, produced the TCRbeta library. TCRdb recomputed calls from the multiplex PCR reads with MiXCR, one row per CDR3 protein. The table includes some 47,000 distinct CDR3 sequences, around 62% detected once. No cell sorting was done before RNA was extracted from the tissue. This non-tumor lung sample came from over 3 cm beyond the tumor edge. Chemotherapy-naive patients with new lung cancer underwent thoracic surgery in China, August–November 2014. Comments on this clonotype: Its cognate antigen is unknown.

Whole-study results and caveats: Significantly higher TCR diversity was found in tumor than normal lung.

This chain connects TRBV29-1 to TRBJ1-1, with D tentatively TRBD1 (6 bases). The sequencing sample was made of distant non-tumor lung tissue. The sequence was collected from a woman in her thirties or forties with non-small cell lung cancer. The CDR3 protein is CRVNPLGAKAFF. The CDR3 nucleotides are TGCAGAGTGAACCCTCTGGGGGCCAAAGCTTTCTTT.